This entry concerns a single T cell receptor (beta chain). What it binds is not known. This CDR3 is 16 amino acids long. The ends lost 5 bases at V and 4 bases at J; junction bases unmatched: 10. The sample is drawn from a study of blood T cells in healthy people across ages. Overall study results and limits: Researchers said unsorted PBMCs prevented a conclusive naive versus antigen-experienced comparison.

Combining a sample-barcoded 5' primer with a J-beta primer mix, a second PCR ran for about 7 to 11 cycles. Each CDR3 protein is one row after TCRdb ran MiXCR on the 5' RACE reads. This sample yields a few hundred thousand distinct CDR3 sequences, of which around a quarter are seen a single time; approximately 3.7% belongs to the top ten. These data also formed part of another study, on T cells of mothers and their children. From that study: In the second PCR, M1S primer introduced barcodes and 2-4 random bases. Slightly, though not significantly, more overlap was seen in related than in unrelated mother-child pairs.

The clonotype comes from a boy between 2 and 10 years old in good health. The chain couples TRBV12-3 or TRBV12-4 to TRBJ1-2, with 10 nucleotides matching TRBD1. The sequencing input was blood. The CDR3 loop is CASSPRQGALGYGYTF. The CDR3 DNA sequence: TGTGCCAGCAGTCCGCGACAGGGGGCCTTAGGCTATGGCTACACCTTC.